The next 27 T cell receptor beta chains were all read from a single sample in a study of blood T cell repertoires in COVID-19. The repertoire was sequenced with immunoSEQ multiplex PCR; TCRdb's copy has only in-frame clones and lacks some. The sample yields roughly 220,000 clones, about 90% seen once. Sequencing input: PBMCs or T cells enriched from blood (not recorded which). Receptor source: a woman in her fifties or sixties with acute COVID-19.

V usage is TRBV18 and J usage is TRBJ2-2, with D unclear. The V gene's germline CDR1 is KGHSH and CDR2 LQKENI. V was pared by 0 bases and J by 3 bases, with 5 bases between. The CDR3 extends over 14 amino acids. DNA of the CDR3: TGTGCCAGCTCACCACCGCGTGACACCGGGGAGCTGTTTTTT. Its protein product is CASSPPRDTGELFF.

This chain links TRBV28 with TRBJ1-5; no clear D gene. V gave up 6 bases and J gave up 6 bases, with 15 bases separating them. This CDR3 region has 14 residues. CDR1 is MDHEN and CDR2 is SYDVKM in the germline V gene. CDR3 loop: CASSSALSGQPQHF. The CDR3 region has the DNA TGTGCCAGCAGCTCGGCCCTAAGCGGTCAGCCCCAGCATTTT.

The gene calls are TRBV5-1 and TRBJ2-7; TRBD2 matches at 10 bases. This CDR3 comprises 15 residues. V lost 4 bases to trimming and J lost 4 bases; unmatched junction nucleotides: 8. Germline-derived CDR1 and CDR2 are SGHRS and YFSETQ. CDR3 in amino acids: CASSPASGSWYEQYF. CDR3 coding DNA: TGCGCCAGCAGCCCTGCTAGCGGGAGTTGGTACGAGCAGTACTTC.

This chain uses TRBV19 with TRBJ1-5; tentative D call: TRBD1 (5 bases). The germline V gene has CDR1 LNHDA and CDR2 SQIVND (reference sequence). This CDR3 region has 15 residues. Trimming stripped 6 bases from V and 3 bases from J, with 15 bases between. Here the CDR3 reads CASSWTRALNQPQHF. The CDR3 bases are TGTGCCAGTAGCTGGACCAGGGCCCTCAATCAGCCCCAGCATTTT.

The chain combines TRBV28 with TRBJ2-1, with no clear D. Trimming stripped 6 bases from V and 5 bases from J, with 5 bases between. There are 11 residues in the CDR3. The V gene's germline CDR1 is MDHEN and CDR2 SYDVKM. The CDR3 region has the DNA TGTGCCAGCAGGTACAACAATGAGCAGTTCTTC. Translation: CASRYNNEQFF.

The rearrangement links TRBV19 to TRBJ1-1, with 8 bases fitting TRBD1. Germline V gene data show CDR1 as LNHDA and CDR2 as SQIVND (reference sequence). This CDR3 has 15 residues. Trimming took 5 bases from V and 10 from J; bases not matched to a gene: 15. The CDR3 coding sequence is TGTGCCAGTAGTCCCTCGACAGGGGAAGTTTTCGGAGCTTTCTTT. Translation: CASSPSTGEVFGAFF. Combining the CDR3 with reference TRBV19 and TRBJ1-1 gives the whole variable domain DGGITQSPKYLFRKEGQNVTLSCEQNLNHDAMYWYRQDPGQGLRLIYYSQIVNDFQKGDIAEGYSVSREKKESFPLTVTSAQKNPTAFYLCASSPSTGEVFGAFFGQGTRLTVV.

The rearrangement uses TRBV18 and TRBJ2-3; TRBD2 might be the D (6 bases). V was shortened by 3 bases and J by 6 bases, with 16 bases between the two germline ends. Germline assignment: CDR1 KGHSH and CDR2 LQKENI. The CDR3 spans 15 residues. This chain's CDR3 is CASSPGTSSADTQYF. As DNA, the CDR3 is TGTGCCAGCTCACCTGGTACTAGCTCCGCTGATACGCAGTATTTT.

This clone was recorded a few times. The V call is TRBV7-9, the J call TRBJ1-1; D unresolved. The V end was cut by 2 bases, the J end by 6 bases, with 7 bases between. Germline CDR1 and CDR2: SEHNR and FQNEAQ (reference sequence). The CDR3 spans 12 residues. Here the CDR3 reads CASSLRTSEAFF. The CDR3 nucleotides read TGTGCCAGCAGCTTACGGACTTCTGAAGCTTTCTTT.

V is TRBV7-2 and J is TRBJ2-1; 8 nucleotides align to TRBD2. From germline, CDR1 is SGHTA and CDR2 FQGNSA. The CDR3 runs 14 residues. Germline trimming cut 3 bases from V and 6 bases from J; bases unmatched to any gene: 4. This chain's CDR3 is CASSFSGAPNEQFF. The CDR3 region has the DNA TGTGCCAGCAGCTTTAGCGGGGCCCCCAATGAGCAGTTCTTC.

The V call is TRBV18, the J call TRBJ2-3; D is possibly TRBD2 (5 bases). The germline V gene encodes CDR1 KGHSH and CDR2 LQKENI. This CDR3 is built from 13 residues. V gave up 2 bases and J gave up 9 bases, with 12 bases separating them. The CDR3 spells CASSPGETQTQYF. In DNA, the CDR3 is TGTGCCAGCTCACCAGGGGAGACACAAACGCAGTATTTT.

The chain uses TRBV15 and TRBJ1-2; 9 bases match TRBD1. V lost 5 bases to trimming and J lost 7 bases; unmatched junction nucleotides: 8. Germline CDR1 is LNHNV and CDR2 is YYDKDF (reference sequence). This CDR3 contains 14 residues. The CDR3 DNA follows: TGTGCCACCAGCGGCGGACAGGGGATCGTTGGCTACACCTTC. Protein product: CATSGGQGIVGYTF. The variable domain in full, completed from reference TRBV15 and TRBJ1-2, reads DAMVIQNPRYQVTQFGKPVTLSCSQTLNHNVMYWYQQKSSQAPKLLFHYYDKDFNNEADTPDNFQSRRPNTSFCFLDIRSPGLGDTAMYLCATSGGQGIVGYTFGSGTRLTVV.

The CDR3 sequence: CASSVGQGRNTIYF. The CDR3 DNA reads as TGCGCCAGCAGCGTGGGACAGGGGCGAAACACCATATATTTT. The V and J genes are TRBV5-1 and TRBJ1-3; 10 bases are shared with TRBD1. CDR1 is SGHRS, CDR2 YFSETQ, per germline. The CDR3 sequence is 14 residues long. The V gene end was trimmed by 4 bases and the J gene end by 5 bases; junction bases not matched to a gene: 3.

In its sample, this clone was seen once. The rearrangement links TRBV18 to TRBJ2-1; the match to TRBD1 covers 9 bases. Per germline, CDR1 KGHSH and CDR2 LQKENI. Losses at the gene ends were 6 bases for V and 6 bases for J; bases not matched to a gene: 3. CDR3 size: 13 residues. CDR3 residues: CASSSDRGNEQFF. For the CDR3, the DNA is TGTGCCAGCTCTTCGGACAGGGGCAATGAGCAGTTCTTC.

This chain joins TRBV5-1 and TRBJ2-7; 8 bases are shared with TRBD1. The CDR3 runs to 14 residues. CDR1 SGHRS and CDR2 YFSETQ come from the germline V gene. The trim removed 2 bases at V and 2 bases at J, leaving 3 bases unmatched. CDR3 bases: TGCGCCAGCAGCTTTGAGGACAGGGCCTACGAGCAGTACTTC. It encodes CASSFEDRAYEQYF. The variable domain in full, with the rest retrieved from reference TRBV5-1 and TRBJ2-7, is KAGVTQTPRYLIKTRGQQVTLSCSPISGHRSVSWYQQTPGQGLQFLFEYFSETQRNKGNFPGRFSGRQFSNSRSEMNVSTLELGDSALYLCASSFEDRAYEQYFGPGTRLTVT.

The chain links TRBV5-6 to TRBJ1-5; D perhaps matches TRBD1 (5 bases). V was shortened by 3 bases and J by 3 bases, with 13 bases between the two germline ends. Germline V lookup: CDR1 SGHDT, CDR2 YYEEEE. The CDR3 is made up of 15 amino acids. The CDR3 DNA is TGTGCCAGCAGCTCGCGAACAGGTCTCAATCAGCCCCAGCATTTT. Protein: CASSSRTGLNQPQHF.

This clone was picked up a small number of times. The CDR3 DNA is TGTGCCAGTAGTATTAGGGGCCCTGTCTACGAGCAGTACTTC. Amino acid sequence: CASSIRGPVYEQYF. The chain carries TRBV19 and TRBJ2-7, with a tentative D call TRBD1 (5 bases). The V end was cut by 3 bases, the J end by 3 bases, with 12 bases between. The germline V gene encodes CDR1 LNHDA and CDR2 SQIVND (reference sequence). The CDR3 extends over 14 amino acids.

This clone occurred once. V usage is TRBV7-2 and J usage is TRBJ2-7, with 12 bases matching TRBD2. CDR1 SGHTA and CDR2 FQGNSA come from the germline V gene. Germline trimming cut 4 bases from V and 4 bases from J; bases unmatched to any gene: 5. The CDR3 runs to 15 residues. The CDR3 nucleotides read TGTGCCAGCAGCTCGACTAGCGGGAGTTCATACGAGCAGTACTTC. Protein sequence: CASSSTSGSSYEQYF.

The chain joins TRBV10-3 to TRBJ1-2; D is ambiguous. The CDR3 contains 14 residues. Trimming cost V 7 bases and J 5 bases, with 17 bases left between them. Per the germline V gene, CDR1 is ENHRY and CDR2 is SYGVKD. CDR3 nucleotide sequence: TGTGCCATCAAGCCCGAGATAGAACTTTATGGCTACACCTTC. This sequence encodes CAIKPEIELYGYTF.

The chain's CDR3 is CASSYSRVGDRRYNEQFF. Here the CDR3 DNA reads TGTGCCAGCAGTTACTCGAGAGTTGGAGACAGGAGGTACAATGAGCAGTTCTTC. The chain recombines TRBV6-2 or TRBV6-3 with TRBJ2-1, with a weak D call TRBD1 (6 bases). In germline, CDR1 is MNHEY, CDR2 SVGEGT. Trimming pared 0 bases from V and 4 bases from J, leaving 19 bases between. This CDR3 region has 18 residues.

The V gene is TRBV9, the J gene TRBJ2-5, with a weak D call TRBD2 (5 bases). The CDR3 sequence is 15 residues long. In germline, CDR1 is SGDLS, CDR2 YYNGEE. V was trimmed by 0 bases and J by 3 bases, leaving 12 bases between them. The CDR3 is CASSVATRAEETQYF. The CDR3 DNA reads as TGTGCCAGCAGCGTAGCTACGAGGGCAGAAGAGACCCAGTACTTC.

This chain connects TRBV28 to TRBJ2-2; the D gene is possibly TRBD1 (6 bases). Germline V gene data show CDR1 as MDHEN and CDR2 as SYDVKM. This CDR3 region has 14 residues. Trimming cost V 5 bases and J 3 bases, with 10 bases left between them. This CDR3 reads CASSAQGHTGELFF. DNA for the CDR3: TGTGCCAGCAGTGCCCAGGGGCACACCGGGGAGCTGTTTTTT.

This chain uses TRBV2 with TRBJ2-7; D is perhaps TRBD1 (6 bases). The V end was cut by 6 bases, the J end by 0 bases, with 15 bases between. Germline-derived CDR1 and CDR2 are SNHLY and FYNNEI. There are 15 residues in the CDR3. CDR3 region: CASRYSGVASYEQYF. The CDR3 DNA sequence: TGTGCCAGCAGATATTCAGGGGTGGCCTCCTACGAGCAGTACTTC. Full variable domain (missing parts from reference TRBV2 and TRBJ2-7): EPEVTQTPSHQVTQMGQEVILRCVPISNHLYFYWYRQILGQKVEFLVSFYNNEISEKSEIFDDQFSVERPDGSNFTLKIRSTKLEDSAMYFCASRYSGVASYEQYFGPGTRLTVT.

The chain combines TRBV20-1 with TRBJ2-3, with D possibly matching TRBD2 (7 bases). V lost 3 bases, J lost 0 bases, and 16 bases lay in between. Looked up from germline, CDR1 is DFQATT and CDR2 is SNEGSKA (reference sequence). CDR3 length: 16 residues. The DNA of the CDR3 is TGCAGTGCTAGTCGTAGGGGGGGCGGTAGCACAGATACGCAGTATTTT. Translation: CSASRRGGGSTDTQYF.

This clone occurred once. The chain uses TRBV5-4 and TRBJ2-1; weak D call: TRBD2 (5 bases). Per germline, CDR1 SGHNT and CDR2 YYREEE (reference sequence). Deletions cut 0 bases from V and 0 bases from J, with 7 bases between. This CDR3 has 15 amino acids. As DNA, the CDR3 is TGTGCCAGCAGCTTGGGGGCGGGCTCCTACAATGAGCAGTTCTTC. Its protein is CASSLGAGSYNEQFF.

The chain joins TRBV7-9 to TRBJ1-2; the match to TRBD1 covers 9 bases. The CDR3 extends over 14 amino acids. Trimming removed 5 bases from V and 4 bases from J; junction bases left unmatched: 5. CDR1 SEHNR and CDR2 FQNEAQ come from the germline V gene (reference sequence). Here the CDR3 DNA reads TGTGCCAGCAGCCAAGGGACAGGGATCTATGGCTACACCTTC. Translated, it gives CASSQGTGIYGYTF. Looking up the rest from reference TRBV7-9 and TRBJ1-2 gives the full variable domain: DTGVSQNPRHKITKRGQNVTFRCDPISEHNRLYWYRQTLGQGPEFLTYFQNEAQLEKSRLLSDRFSAERPKGSFSTLEIQRTEQGDSAMYLCASSQGTGIYGYTFGSGTRLTVV.

The chain carries TRBV7-3 and TRBJ2-1, with D uncertain. The germline V gene encodes CDR1 SGHTA and CDR2 FQGTGA. This CDR3 comprises 15 residues. V was trimmed by 3 bases and J by 6 bases, leaving 15 bases between them. DNA of the CDR3: TGTGCCAGCAGCTTTAGATATTCCAACGGCAATGAGCAGTTCTTC. It encodes CASSFRYSNGNEQFF. The full variable domain, in which reference TRBV7-3 and TRBJ2-1 provide the parts outside the CDR3, is GAGVSQTPSNKVTEKGKYVELRCDPISGHTALYWYRQSLGQGPEFLIYFQGTGAADDSGLPNDRFFAVRPEGSVSTLKIQRTERGDSAVYLCASSFRYSNGNEQFFGPGTRLTVL.

The chain carries TRBV7-9 and TRBJ1-4; a possible D gene is TRBD1 (6 bases). CDR1 and CDR2 (germline): SEHNR, FQNEAQ (reference sequence). The CDR3 loop spans 15 amino acids. V dropped 3 bases and J dropped 5 bases, with 13 bases sitting between them. The chain's CDR3 is CASSLAFGTNEKLFF. Here the CDR3 DNA reads TGTGCCAGCAGCTTGGCCTTCGGGACAAATGAAAAACTGTTTTTT.